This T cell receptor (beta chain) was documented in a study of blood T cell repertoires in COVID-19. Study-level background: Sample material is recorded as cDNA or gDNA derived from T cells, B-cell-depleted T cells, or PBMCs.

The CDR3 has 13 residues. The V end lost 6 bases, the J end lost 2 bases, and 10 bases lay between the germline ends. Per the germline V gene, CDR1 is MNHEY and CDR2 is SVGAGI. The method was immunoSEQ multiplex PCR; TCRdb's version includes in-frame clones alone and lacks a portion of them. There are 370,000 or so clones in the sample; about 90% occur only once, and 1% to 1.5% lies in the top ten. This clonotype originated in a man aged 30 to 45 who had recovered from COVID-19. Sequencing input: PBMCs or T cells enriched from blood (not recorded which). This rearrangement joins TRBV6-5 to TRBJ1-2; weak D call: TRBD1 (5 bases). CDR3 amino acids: CASRDRGNYGYTF. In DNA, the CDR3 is TGTGCCAGCAGGGATAGGGGAAACTATGGCTACACCTTC.